This T cell receptor (beta chain) came from a study of blood T cell repertoires in COVID-19. This CDR3 has 15 residues. Trimming took 4 bases from V and 4 from J, leaving 14 bases between them. CDR1 and CDR2 (germline): SGHRS, YFSETQ. It was during active infection that Seattle patients were enrolled and then longitudinally followed. Profiled with immunoSEQ multiplex PCR; TCRdb holds only in-frame clones, not every one. The sample yields roughly 300,000 clones, nearly 90% seen once. The TCR was taken from a woman under 40 with COVID-19, enrolled during active disease. The chain joins TRBV5-1 to TRBJ2-2, with a possible D match to TRBD1 (5 bases). The sequenced material came from peripheral blood. CDR3 DNA: TGCGCCAGCAGCCGTCAAGGACACCTCACCGGGGAGCTGTTTTTT. This encodes CASSRQGHLTGELFF.